This T cell receptor (beta chain) was recorded in a study of T cells after yellow fever vaccination. Germline trimming cut 4 bases from V and 7 bases from J; bases unmatched to any gene: 6. The CDR3 runs to 15 residues. Germline CDR1 and CDR2: SGHTA and FQGNSA. The study, taken as a whole, reports: Weaker in magnitude, the secondary response showed a faster peak on day 5 versus 15.

This clonotype has ten or more counts. TCRdb analysed the 5' RACE reads with MiXCR anew, one entry per CDR3 protein. The sample yields 4,000 to 5,000 distinct CDR3 sequences, about 8.2% seen once. The source of this sequence is a man in his late teens or twenties who received the YFV17D yellow fever vaccine. This chain links TRBV7-2 with TRBJ2-5, with TRBD2 identical over 13 bases. This material consisted of PBMCs, either bulk or a sorted T-cell subset (CD4+, CD8+, memory, or dextramer-sorted; not recorded which), taken approximately 47 days after the first yellow fever vaccination. The CDR3 coding sequence is TGTGCCAGCAGCTGGACTAGCGGGGGCCCAGGGACCCAGTACTTC. The encoded protein is CASSWTSGGPGTQYF.